A selection of T cell receptor beta chains follows, all from one sample in a study of OX40 agonist ivuxolimab in advanced cancers. The table came from immunoSEQ multiplex PCR; TCRdb's copy has only in-frame clones and leaves some out. The data hold some 59,000 clones, with approximately 89% observed a single time. Specimen: CD4+ or CD8+ T cells sorted from blood, collected in a trial of the OX40 agonist ivuxolimab. Receptor source: an adult with an advanced solid tumor such as melanoma, head and neck, liver or kidney cancer. The CDR3 runs from the conserved cysteine through the conserved F or W. The D gene is left open where the match is weak. Only some rows state a clone size, as once, few, many or a class for expanded clones.

TGTGCCAGCAGCTTAAGACCGGGACAGGGGAACACCGGGGAGCTGTTTTTT	CASSLRPGQGNTGELFF	-	TRBV11-3	TRBD1	TRBJ2-2
TGTGCCAGCAGGCAGGGGACACCTAACTATGGCTACACCTTC	CASRQGTPNYGYTF	-	TRBV28	-	TRBJ1-2
TGTGCCAGCAGTGAACCTCCAGGACCCTACGAGCAGTACTTC	CASSEPPGPYEQYF	-	TRBV6-1	-	TRBJ2-7
TGTGCCAGCAGCTCCGGGACTAGCGGGCCGAGCTCCTACGAGCAGTACTTC	CASSSGTSGPSSYEQYF	-	TRBV11-2	TRBD2	TRBJ2-7
TGTGCCAGCAGTTTAATACTAGCGGGAGGGCCATGGGAGACCCAGTACTTC	CASSLILAGGPWETQYF	-	TRBV28	TRBD2	TRBJ2-5
TGTGCCAGCAGCCTTGGAGGGTCCTACAATGAGCAGTTCTTC	CASSLGGSYNEQFF	-	TRBV4-2	-	TRBJ2-1
TGTGCTACCGGGGACAGGGCCTACGGCTACACCTTC	CATGDRAYGYTF	-	TRBV12-5	TRBD1	TRBJ1-2
TGCGCCAGCTTCCTAAGGGGGTCCGGGGAGCTGTTTTTT	CASFLRGSGELFF	-	TRBV5-1	-	TRBJ2-2
TGCGCCAGCAGCCAAGGGTATGCTAGCAATCAGCCCCAGCATTTT	CASSQGYASNQPQHF	-	TRBV4-3	-	TRBJ1-5
TGTGCCAGCAGCTTAGGCCTGGGGCAAGATGGAAACACCATATATTTT	CASSLGLGQDGNTIYF	few	TRBV7-2	-	TRBJ1-3
TGTGCCACGGGGGGAGGGACCCGGGGCAATCAGCCCCAGCATTTT	CATGGGTRGNQPQHF	once	TRBV19	-	TRBJ1-5
TGTGCCAGCAGCAAAGGGTGGGGGTCTTGCGAGCAGTTCTTC	CASSKGWGSCEQFF	-	TRBV21-1	-	TRBJ2-1
TGTGCCACCAGCAGAGGTACCCAGGGCCCGAACACTGAAGCTTTCTTT	CATSRGTQGPNTEAFF	-	TRBV15	-	TRBJ1-1
TGTGCCAGCAGCTTAGGTAGCACAGATACGCAGTATTTT	CASSLGSTDTQYF	-	TRBV7-6	-	TRBJ2-3
TGTGCCAGCAGTTACCAAGGTGGCAATCAGCCCCAGCATTTT	CASSYQGGNQPQHF	-	TRBV27	-	TRBJ1-5
TGCGCCAGCAGCCAAGATCTAGGCACTGAAGCTTTCTTT	CASSQDLGTEAFF	-	TRBV4-3	-	TRBJ1-1
TGTGCCAGCAGCGTAGAAGTGGTAGGGACTAGCGGCACAGATACGCAGTATTTT	CASSVEVVGTSGTDTQYF	-	TRBV9	TRBD2	TRBJ2-3
TGTGCCAGCAGCGCCTACCCAGGGGTGCCCTATGGCTACACCTTC	CASSAYPGVPYGYTF	-	TRBV5-6	-	TRBJ1-2
TGTGCCAGCAGCCCCGGTGGGGCTGAAGCTTTCTTT	CASSPGGAEAFF	once	TRBV2	-	TRBJ1-1
TGCGCCAGTGGGGGGGGACTAGTCTCCGAGCAGTACTTC	CASGGGLVSEQYF	-	TRBV10-2	TRBD2	TRBJ2-7
TGCAGCGTTGAAGCGCGGGGGGGCACAGATACGCAGTATTTT	CSVEARGGTDTQYF	-	TRBV29-1	TRBD2	TRBJ2-3
TGTGCCAGTAGTAACGGGCCCCTAGACGAGCAGTACTTC	CASSNGPLDEQYF	-	TRBV19	-	TRBJ2-7
TGTGCCAGTAGTCCCTTTGGGGGTCCAAGCAATCAGCCCCAGCATTTT	CASSPFGGPSNQPQHF	-	TRBV19	-	TRBJ1-5
TGTGCCAGCAGCAAAGATGGGAAACAGGGGGTAGAGACCCAGTACTTC	CASSKDGKQGVETQYF	-	TRBV21-1	-	TRBJ2-5
TGTGCCAGCAGTGACTCTCCCCACAATGAGCAGTTCTTC	CASSDSPHNEQFF	-	TRBV6-4	-	TRBJ2-1
TGTGCCAGTAGTACGAGCTCCTACAATGAGCAGTTCTTC	CASSTSSYNEQFF	once	TRBV19	-	TRBJ2-1
TGTGCCAGCAGTTTATTGAGCTCCTACAATGAGCAGTTCTTC	CASSLLSSYNEQFF	-	TRBV27	-	TRBJ2-1
TGTGCCAGCAGCTCCGGGACAAGGCCCTACAATGAGCAGTTCTTC	CASSSGTRPYNEQFF	-	TRBV2	-	TRBJ2-1